The sequence of this T cell receptor (beta chain) was determined in a study of PD-L1 blockade in urothelial cancer. Added to each PCR by spiking were synthetic TCR analog templates. Clones were read by immunoSEQ multiplex PCR, and TCRdb kept only the in-frame ones, dropping some. The sample consists of over 100,000 clones, roughly 83% of them appearing once. Described time point: pretreatment peripheral blood. A total of 1 to 8 samples per patient were collected pretreatment and on-treatment. The sequence was collected from a man in his fifties with urothelial cancer. The sequenced sample was PBMCs, obtained around atezolizumab (anti-PD-L1) treatment.

CDR3 DNA sequence: TGTGCCAGCAGTGGTGGACTAGCGGGATACGTCCAAGAGACCCAGTACTTC. Translated, it gives CASSGGLAGYVQETQYF. J is TRBJ2-5 and V is TRBV2, with 12 bases matching TRBD2. The CDR3 length is 17 residues. CDR1 and CDR2 (germline): SNHLY, FYNNEI. J lost 1 base, V lost 4 bases, and 7 bases had no gene match.